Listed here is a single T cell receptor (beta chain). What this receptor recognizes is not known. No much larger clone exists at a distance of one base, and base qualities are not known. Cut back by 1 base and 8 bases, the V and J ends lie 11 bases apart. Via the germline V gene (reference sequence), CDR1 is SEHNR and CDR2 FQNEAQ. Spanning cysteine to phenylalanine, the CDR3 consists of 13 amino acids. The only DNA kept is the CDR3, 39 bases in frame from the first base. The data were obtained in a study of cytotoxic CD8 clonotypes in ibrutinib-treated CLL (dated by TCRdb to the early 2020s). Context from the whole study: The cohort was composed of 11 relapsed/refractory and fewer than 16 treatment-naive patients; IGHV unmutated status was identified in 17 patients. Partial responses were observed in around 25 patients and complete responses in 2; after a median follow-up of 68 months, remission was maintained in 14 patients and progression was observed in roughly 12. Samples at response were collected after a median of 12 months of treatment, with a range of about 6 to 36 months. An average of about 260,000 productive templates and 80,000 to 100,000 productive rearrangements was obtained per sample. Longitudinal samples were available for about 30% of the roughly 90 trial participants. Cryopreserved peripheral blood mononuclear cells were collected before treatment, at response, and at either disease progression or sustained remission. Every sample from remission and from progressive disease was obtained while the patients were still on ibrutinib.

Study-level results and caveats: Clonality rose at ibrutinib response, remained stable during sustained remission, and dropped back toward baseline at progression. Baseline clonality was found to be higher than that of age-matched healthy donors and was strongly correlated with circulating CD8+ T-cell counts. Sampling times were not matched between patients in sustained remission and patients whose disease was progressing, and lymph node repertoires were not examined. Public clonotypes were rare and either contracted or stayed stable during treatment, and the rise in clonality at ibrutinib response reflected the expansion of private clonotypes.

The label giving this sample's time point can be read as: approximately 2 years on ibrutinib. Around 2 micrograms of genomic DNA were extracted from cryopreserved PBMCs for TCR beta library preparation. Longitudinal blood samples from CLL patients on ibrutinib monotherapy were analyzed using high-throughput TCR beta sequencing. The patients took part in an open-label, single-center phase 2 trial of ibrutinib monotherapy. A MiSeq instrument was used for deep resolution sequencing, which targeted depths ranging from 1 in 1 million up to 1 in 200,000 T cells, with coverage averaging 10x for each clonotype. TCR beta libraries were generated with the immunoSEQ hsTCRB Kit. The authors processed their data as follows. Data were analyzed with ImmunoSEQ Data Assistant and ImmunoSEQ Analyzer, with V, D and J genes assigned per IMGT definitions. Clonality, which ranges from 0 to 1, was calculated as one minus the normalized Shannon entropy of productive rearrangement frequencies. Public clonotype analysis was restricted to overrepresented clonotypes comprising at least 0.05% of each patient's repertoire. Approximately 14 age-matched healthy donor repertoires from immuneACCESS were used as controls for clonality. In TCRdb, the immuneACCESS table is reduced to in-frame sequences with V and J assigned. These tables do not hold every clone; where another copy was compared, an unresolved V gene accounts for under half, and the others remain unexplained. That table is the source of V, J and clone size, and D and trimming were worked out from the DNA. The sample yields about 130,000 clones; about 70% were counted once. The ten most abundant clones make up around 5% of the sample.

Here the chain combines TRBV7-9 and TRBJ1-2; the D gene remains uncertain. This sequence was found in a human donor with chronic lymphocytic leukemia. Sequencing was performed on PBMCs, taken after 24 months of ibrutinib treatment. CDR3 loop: CASSLGQVGGYTF. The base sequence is TGTGCCAGCAGCTTAGGGCAGGTTGGCGGCTACACCTTC. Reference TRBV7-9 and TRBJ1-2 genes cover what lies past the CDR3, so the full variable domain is DTGVSQNPRHKITKRGQNVTFRCDPISEHNRLYWYRQTLGQGPEFLTYFQNEAQLEKSRLLSDRFSAERPKGSFSTLEIQRTEQGDSAMYLCASSLGQVGGYTFGSGTRLTVV.